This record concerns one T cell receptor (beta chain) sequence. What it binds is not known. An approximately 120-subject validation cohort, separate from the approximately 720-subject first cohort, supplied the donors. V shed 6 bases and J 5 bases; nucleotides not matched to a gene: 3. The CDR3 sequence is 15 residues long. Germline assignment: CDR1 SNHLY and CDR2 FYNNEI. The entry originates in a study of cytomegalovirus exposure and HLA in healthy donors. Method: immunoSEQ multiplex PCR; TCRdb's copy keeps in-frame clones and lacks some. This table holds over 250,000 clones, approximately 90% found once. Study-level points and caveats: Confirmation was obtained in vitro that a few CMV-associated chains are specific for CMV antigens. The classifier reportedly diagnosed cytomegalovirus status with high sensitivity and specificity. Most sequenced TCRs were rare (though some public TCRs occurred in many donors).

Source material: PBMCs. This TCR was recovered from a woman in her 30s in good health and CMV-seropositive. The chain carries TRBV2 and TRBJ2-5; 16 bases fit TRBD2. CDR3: CASRGLAGGPETQYF. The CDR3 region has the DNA TGTGCCAGCAGGGGACTAGCGGGAGGGCCGGAGACCCAGTACTTC. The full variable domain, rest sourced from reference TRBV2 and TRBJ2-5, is EPEVTQTPSHQVTQMGQEVILRCVPISNHLYFYWYRQILGQKVEFLVSFYNNEISEKSEIFDDQFSVERPDGSNFTLKIRSTKLEDSAMYFCASRGLAGGPETQYFGPGTRLLVL.